This T cell receptor (beta chain) was observed in a study of T cell repertoires in cytomegalovirus infection. Study as a whole: Indicated by public TCR beta signatures were CMV infection and matching HLA type. Findings of the study overall: Clonotypes of TCR beta that were HLA-C-restricted and CMV-specific dominated the ex vivo response. Summed public TCR beta family frequency identified CMV carriers bearing the relevant HLA.

V dropped 3 bases and J dropped 7; count of bases not matched to a gene: 8. The CDR3 sequence is 16 residues long. CDR1 MNHEY and CDR2 SVGAGI come from the germline V gene. Comment on this clonotype: As yet, its antigen is unknown.

MiXCR was run by TCRdb on the reads, yielding one entry per CDR3 protein. The sample has 600,000 to 800,000 distinct CDR3 sequences; more than 20% are singletons. The sequence was collected from a human donor in good health (CMV status not recorded). Some clones in this sample may be carry-over from other donors' samples. This chain connects TRBV6-5 to TRBJ2-1; the match to TRBD2 covers 11 bases. Sequencing used CD8+ T cells from PBMCs. The CDR3, as DNA: TGTGCCAGCAGTTATTCGGCTAGCGGGGGGAATAATGAGCAGTTCTTC. Translating gives CASSYSASGGNNEQFF.